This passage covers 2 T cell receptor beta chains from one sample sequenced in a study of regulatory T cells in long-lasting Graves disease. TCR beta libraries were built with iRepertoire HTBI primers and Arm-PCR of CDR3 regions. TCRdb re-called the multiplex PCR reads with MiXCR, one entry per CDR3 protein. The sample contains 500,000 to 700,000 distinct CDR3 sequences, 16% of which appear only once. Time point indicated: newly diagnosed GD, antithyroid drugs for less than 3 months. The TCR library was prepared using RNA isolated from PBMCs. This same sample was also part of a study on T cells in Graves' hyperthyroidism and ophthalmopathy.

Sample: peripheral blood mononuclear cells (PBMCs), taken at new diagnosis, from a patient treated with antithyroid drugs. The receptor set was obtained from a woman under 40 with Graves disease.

The CDR3: CASSVPVTGELFF. The CDR3 region has the DNA TGTGCCAGCAGCGTACCAGTCACCGGGGAGCTGTTTTTT. J is TRBJ2-2 and V is TRBV9, with unresolved D. Germline V gene lookup returns CDR1 SGDLS and CDR2 YYNGEE. V was cut by 1 base and J by 4 bases, with 5 bases left in between. This CDR3 has 13 residues.

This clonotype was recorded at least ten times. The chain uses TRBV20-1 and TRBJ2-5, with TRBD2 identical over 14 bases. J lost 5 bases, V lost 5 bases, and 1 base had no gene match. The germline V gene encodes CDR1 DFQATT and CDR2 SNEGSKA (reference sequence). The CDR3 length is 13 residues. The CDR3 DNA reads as TGCAGTGCTGGGACTAGCGGGAGTGAGACCCAGTACTTC. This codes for CSAGTSGSETQYF.